This passage covers 8 T cell receptor beta chains from one sample sequenced in a study of T cell repertoires and HLA-DP antigens. What these receptors recognize is not known. Libraries were prepared by immunoSEQ multiplex PCR; TCRdb keeps only in-frame clonotypes and omits some of them. Here the sample spans approximately 73,000 clones, around 80% being singletons. What was sequenced was CD4+ T cells from PBMCs. These receptors all stem from a man aged 55-75 years in good health and CMV-seronegative.

V gene TRBV5-1 combines with J gene TRBJ2-2; 9 bases map to TRBD1. The CDR3 is 16 residues long. The V segment lost 4 bases and the J segment 5 bases; nucleotides outside the gene matches: 9. Germline CDR1 reads SGHRS; CDR2 reads YFSETQ. The CDR3 reads CASSPTGTGTTGELFF. The CDR3, as DNA: TGCGCCAGCAGCCCGACCGGGACAGGGACGACCGGGGAGCTGTTTTTT.

As regards this clone: At one end, the junction sequence differs from germline, possibly due to a read error. The rearrangement joins TRBV29-1 to TRBJ1-2, with D uncertain. Germline values: CDR1 SQVTM, CDR2 ANQGSEA. This CDR3 contains 13 residues. The CDR3: CSVGQSHCYCYTF. The CDR3 coding sequence is TGCAGCGTTGGTCAGTCACACTGCTATTGCTACACCTTC.

The J gene is TRBJ1-2, the V gene TRBV29-1; D gene uncertain. The CDR3 contains 14 residues. The ends were cut back, 1 base at V and 1 base at J, with 10 bases in the middle. CDR1 is SQVTM, CDR2 ANQGSEA, per germline. The CDR3 DNA reads TGCAGCGTTGAAGTAGGCCATAATAACTATGGCTACACCTTC. This encodes CSVEVGHNNYGYTF. Full variable domain (outside the CDR3, taken from reference TRBV29-1 and TRBJ1-2): SAVISQKPSRDICQRGTSLTIQCQVDSQVTMMFWYRQQPGQSLTLIATANQGSEATYESGFVIDKFPISRPNLTFSTLTVSNMSPEDSSIYLCSVEVGHNNYGYTFGSGTRLTVV.

The genes are TRBV18 and TRBJ2-1, with 11 bases aligning to TRBD2. This CDR3 region has 15 residues. Trimming cost V 1 base and J 7 bases; bases outside gene matches: 3. Per germline, CDR1 KGHSH and CDR2 LQKENI. The CDR3 sequence: CASSPLTSGRNEQFF. CDR3 bases: TGTGCCAGCTCACCACTCACTAGCGGGAGAAATGAGCAGTTCTTC.

The chain is built from TRBV19 and TRBJ1-2; 7 nucleotides line up with TRBD1. This CDR3 comprises 17 residues. The V segment lost 7 bases and the J segment 0 bases; nucleotides outside the gene matches: 14. Germline CDR1 reads LNHDA; CDR2 reads SQIVND (reference sequence). Written as DNA, the CDR3 is TGTGCCAGTACCTACCGCCAGGGGGTCGGAGCTAACTATGGCTACACCTTC. Protein sequence: CASTYRQGVGANYGYTF.

This clone was detected many times. The rearrangement links TRBV27 to TRBJ2-3; 8 bases are shared with TRBD1. Germline V CDR1 and CDR2: MNHEY, SMNVEV (reference sequence). J gave up 9 bases and V 3 bases, and 2 bases lay outside the gene matches. The CDR3 consists of 12 residues. Here the CDR3 reads CASSFRQGTQYF. For the CDR3, the DNA is TGTGCCAGCAGTTTTAGACAGGGGACGCAGTATTTT.

CDR3 in DNA: TGTGCCAGCAGCCACCGGACAGGGGCGGATGCTAGTTATGGCTACACCTTC. Translated: CASSHRTGADASYGYTF. This chain connects TRBV14 to TRBJ1-2; 9 bases fit TRBD1. CDR1 is SGHDN, CDR2 FVKESK, per germline. The CDR3 covers 17 residues. Losses at the gene ends were 3 bases for V and 5 bases for J; bases not matched to a gene: 13.

The genes are TRBV9 and TRBJ2-1, with D possibly called TRBD1 or TRBD2 (5 bases each). This CDR3 is 15 amino acids long. Between the trimmed V and J ends, which lost 4 bases and 5 bases, there was a span of 16 bases. CDR1 is SGDLS, CDR2 YYNGEE, per germline. The CDR3 sequence is CASSLLTGPNNEQFF. In DNA form, the CDR3 reads TGTGCCAGCAGCCTATTGACGGGGCCGAACAATGAGCAGTTCTTC.